This passage covers 10 T cell receptor beta chains from one sample sequenced in a study of blood T cell repertoires in COVID-19. The assay was immunoSEQ multiplex PCR, and TCRdb's table has in-frame clones only and misses some. The repertoire holds around 180,000 clones, with roughly 78% as singletons. The sequencing input was peripheral blood. The receptor source for this set is a man between 65 and 85 years old with active or convalescent COVID-19.

The chain links TRBV7-6 to TRBJ1-1; weak D call: TRBD1 (6 bases). The CDR3 covers 16 residues. CDR1 is SGHVS and CDR2 is FNYEAQ in the germline V gene. V was clipped by 1 base and J by 1 base, with 13 bases between them. This CDR3 reads CASSLGLGAQNTEAFF. The CDR3 region has the DNA TGTGCCAGCAGCTTAGGTTTGGGGGCTCAGAACACTGAAGCTTTCTTT.

The chain has TRBV7-2 and TRBJ2-1; TRBD2 matches 9 bases. CDR3 size: 15 residues. The V and J ends lost 4 bases and 5 bases, in that order; junction bases with no gene match: 6. Germline V gene lookup returns CDR1 SGHTA and CDR2 FQGNSA. CDR3 protein: CASSSFSGGHNEQFF. The CDR3 nucleotides read TGTGCCAGCAGCTCCTTTAGCGGGGGACACAATGAGCAGTTCTTC.

The V and J genes are TRBV19 and TRBJ2-3; perhaps TRBD1 as D (7 bases). The CDR3 consists of 18 residues. Germline CDR1 and CDR2: LNHDA and SQIVND (reference sequence). V was pared by 8 bases and J by 1 base, with 25 bases between. The CDR3 DNA reads TGTGCCAGTTCCAAAATCTCAGGGGGGACTTCCGGCACAGATACGCAGTATTTT. This codes for CASSKISGGTSGTDTQYF.

This chain links TRBV7-9 with TRBJ1-2, with TRBD1 matching 12 bases. In germline, CDR1 is SEHNR, CDR2 FQNEAQ (reference sequence). The trim removed 7 bases at V and 13 bases at J, leaving 7 bases unmatched. The CDR3 loop spans 12 amino acids. CDR3 protein: CASTPGQGAITF. The CDR3, as DNA: TGTGCCAGCACCCCGGGACAGGGGGCTATCACCTTC.

The genes are TRBV2 and TRBJ2-3; TRBD1 matches 12 bases. The length of the CDR3 is 16 residues. Germline CDR1 is SNHLY and CDR2 is FYNNEI. J gave up 4 bases and V 5 bases, and 7 bases lay outside the gene matches. CDR3 residues: CASSSQGTGGADTQYF. CDR3 coding DNA: TGTGCCAGCAGTTCACAGGGGACAGGGGGCGCAGATACGCAGTATTTT.

V gene TRBV7-9 combines with J gene TRBJ2-1; 12 bases align to TRBD2. Trimming removed 6 bases from V and 8 bases from J; junction bases left unmatched: 14. The germline V gene encodes CDR1 SEHNR and CDR2 FQNEAQ (reference sequence). This CDR3 region has 17 residues. CDR3 residues: CASRQRLAGALYDEQFF. The CDR3 coding sequence is TGTGCCAGCAGGCAAAGACTAGCGGGAGCATTATACGATGAGCAGTTCTTC.

V usage is TRBV5-1 and J usage is TRBJ2-5; TRBD2 aligns across 7 bases. Per germline, CDR1 SGHRS and CDR2 YFSETQ. CDR3 length: 15 residues. Trimming took 0 bases from V and 4 from J; bases not matched to a gene: 6. CDR3 protein: CASSLAVASGETQYF. DNA for the CDR3: TGCGCCAGCAGCTTGGCCGTCGCTAGCGGAGAGACCCAGTACTTC.

This chain links TRBV5-8 with TRBJ1-6; the D gene is possibly TRBD1 (6 bases). Trimming cost V 1 base and J 10 bases, with 18 bases left between them. The germline V gene encodes CDR1 SGHTS and CDR2 YDEGEE. The CDR3 is 16 residues long. CDR3 bases: TGTGCCAGCAGCTTGTACGTGGGGGGGCCGGGATCACCCCTCCACTTT. This gives the protein CASSLYVGGPGSPLHF.

The V and J genes are TRBV5-1 and TRBJ2-1, with D tentatively TRBD1 (5 bases). Trimming cost V 4 bases and J 8 bases, with 10 bases left between them. The CDR3 has 12 residues. The germline gives CDR1 SGHRS, CDR2 YFSETQ. The DNA for the CDR3 is TGCGCCAGCAGCGATCAGGGTTATGAGCAGTTCTTC. Encoded protein: CASSDQGYEQFF.

This clone has just a few counts. The chain uses TRBV6-5 and TRBJ2-7; possible D gene TRBD2, 6 bases. This CDR3 spans 14 amino acids. V lost 5 bases, J lost 3 bases, and 14 bases lay in between. Germline CDR1 MNHEY, CDR2 SVGAGI. CDR3 protein: CASSPRTILYEQYF. The CDR3 nucleotides read TGTGCCAGCAGTCCTCGGACTATTCTCTACGAGCAGTACTTC.